In its sample, the clone carrying this T cell receptor beta chain was seen once. These data originate in a study of blood T cell repertoires in COVID-19. Overall study: Acute and convalescent COVID-19 specimens originated in the United States, Italy and Spain. PBMCs, B-cell-depleted T cells, or T cells were the source of the cDNA or gDNA that made up the material.

In the original workflow: Estimation of nucleated cell counts relied on the amplification of reference gene primers. Here immunoSEQ multiplex PCR was the method, and the copy in TCRdb shows in-frame clones only, minus some. The DNA was the basis for D and trimming; V, J and clone size are from that table. The table includes about 98,000 clones, around nine tenths detected once. The germline gives CDR1 MNHEY, CDR2 SMNVEV (reference sequence). Germline trimming cut 5 bases from V and 9 bases from J; bases unmatched to any gene: 7. CDR3 length: 15 amino acids. This receptor was taken from a man aged 50 or older with acute or convalescent COVID-19. The rearrangement joins TRBV27 to TRBJ1-6, with 10 nucleotides matching TRBD1. The sample was peripheral blood. Written as DNA, the CDR3 is TGTGCCAGCAGTATCCTCCGGGACAGGGGTTCACCCCTCCACTTT. This sequence encodes CASSILRDRGSPLHF.